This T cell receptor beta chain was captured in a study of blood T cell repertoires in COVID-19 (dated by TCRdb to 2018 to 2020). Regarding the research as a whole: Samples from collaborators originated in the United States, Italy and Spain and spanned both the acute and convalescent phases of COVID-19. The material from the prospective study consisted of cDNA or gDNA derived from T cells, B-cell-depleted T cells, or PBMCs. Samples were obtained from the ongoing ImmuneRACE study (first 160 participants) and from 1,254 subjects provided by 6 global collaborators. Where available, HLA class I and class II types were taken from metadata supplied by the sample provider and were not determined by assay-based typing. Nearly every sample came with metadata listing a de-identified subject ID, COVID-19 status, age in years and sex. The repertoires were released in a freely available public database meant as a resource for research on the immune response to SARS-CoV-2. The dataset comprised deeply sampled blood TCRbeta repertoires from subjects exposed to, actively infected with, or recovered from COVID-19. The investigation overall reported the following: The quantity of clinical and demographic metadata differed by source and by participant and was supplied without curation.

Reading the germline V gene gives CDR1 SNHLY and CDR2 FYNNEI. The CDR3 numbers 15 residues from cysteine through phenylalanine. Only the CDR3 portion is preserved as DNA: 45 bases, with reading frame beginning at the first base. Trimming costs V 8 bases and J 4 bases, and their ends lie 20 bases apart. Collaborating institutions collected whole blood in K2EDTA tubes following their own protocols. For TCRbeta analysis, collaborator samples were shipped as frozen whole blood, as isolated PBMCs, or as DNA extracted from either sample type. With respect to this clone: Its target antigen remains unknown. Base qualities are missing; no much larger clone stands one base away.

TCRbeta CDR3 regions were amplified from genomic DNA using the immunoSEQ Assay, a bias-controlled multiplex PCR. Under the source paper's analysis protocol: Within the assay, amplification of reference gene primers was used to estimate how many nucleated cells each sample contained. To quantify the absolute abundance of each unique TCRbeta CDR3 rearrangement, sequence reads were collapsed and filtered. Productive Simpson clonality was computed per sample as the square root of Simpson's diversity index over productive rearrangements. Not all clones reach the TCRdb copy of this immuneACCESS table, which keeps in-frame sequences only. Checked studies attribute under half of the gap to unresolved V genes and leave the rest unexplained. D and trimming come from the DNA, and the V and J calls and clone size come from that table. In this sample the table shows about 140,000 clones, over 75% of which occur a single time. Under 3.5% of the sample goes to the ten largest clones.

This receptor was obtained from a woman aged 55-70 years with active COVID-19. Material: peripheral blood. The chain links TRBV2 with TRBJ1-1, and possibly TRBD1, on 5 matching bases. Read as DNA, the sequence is TGTGCCAGCGTACCCACGGGGACGCGGGGCACTGAAGCTTTCTTT. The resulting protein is CASVPTGTRGTEAFF.